This T cell receptor beta chain was found in a study of T cell responses to AZD1222 COVID-19 vaccine (TCRdb year 2021). For the wider study: AZD1222 recipients whose second dose came at about 4 weeks and those whose second dose came at about 12 weeks were combined into one group, since spike-specific TCR depth and breadth did not differ between the two schedules. Trial participants were enrolled by age into subgroups of 18-55, 56-69 and 70-plus years, and about 150, 27 and 61 TCR-sequenced participants, respectively, were included in these subgroups. TCR sequencing covered over 230 trial participants: around 210 given two doses of AZD1222 and 26 given two doses of MenACWY control vaccine.

At the junction V is shortened by 4 bases and J by 4 bases, with 10 bases in between. From the cysteine through the phenylalanine, the CDR3 covers 13 amino acids. Here the CDR3 DNA is all that survives: 39 bases in frame from base 1. Looking up the germline V gene yields CDR1 LGHNA and CDR2 YSLEER. The CDR3 regions of human TCRbeta chains were subjected to immunosequencing. The authors processed their data as follows. Repertoire TCRs were checked for matches against a reference library of SARS-CoV-2-specific TCRs that had been generated using the MIRA antigen-specificity platform. Breadth was defined as the fraction of unique TCRs that were SARS-CoV-2-associated, and depth was defined as the fraction of total T cells that were SARS-CoV-2-associated. Using the MIRA data, each spike-specific TCR was assigned both to the spike region to which the TCR was reactive and to a CD4 or CD8 class. Log10-transformed breadth and depth values were compared by one-way ANOVA with Sidak's multiple comparisons tests. Imported from immuneACCESS, the table was reduced by TCRdb to in-frame sequences with V and J called. These copies leave out some clones; in studies compared against another copy, an unresolved V gene accounts for under half, and the cause of the remainder is not known. D and trimming come from the DNA, and the V and J calls and clone size come from that table. This sample lists about 100,000 clones; approximately 90% were detected once. The ten largest clones take up about a sixth of the sample.

Notes on this clone: Its antigen target is currently unknown. Base qualities were left out, and no much larger clone turns up one base away. Other DNA sequences in this specimen translate into the identical CDR3.

Read against the paper, the sample's time point label means: baseline before first vaccination. Vaccinee samples were obtained from the UK trials COV001 and COV002, which included a single-blind randomized controlled phase 2/3 trial of AZD1222 (ChAdOx1 nCoV-19) in healthy adults. Trial participant PBMC samples were collected at day 0 and day 28 after the second dose for TCRbeta chain sequencing. What the research found in general, with its limitations: No day 14 peak-response samples were available, so repertoires were characterized only after the peak T cell response. Conclusions about previously exposed vaccinees are limited, since just five to seven AZD1222 recipients were seropositive for SARS-CoV-2 at baseline. Epitopes outside the regions mutated in the B.1.351 and B.1.1.7 variants were reportedly recognized by nearly half of the unique spike-specific TCRs. The vaccine-associated CD4 TCRs covered the entire spike protein, and the dominant responses fell in regions 160-218 and 743-854. Participants were mostly white British and included more females than males, and it was suggested by the authors that clonal diversity may have been underestimated. A significant rise in spike-specific TCR breadth and depth was observed after two AZD1222 doses relative to day 0 and relative to MenACWY recipients. The 56-69-year group was small, and its depth increase did not reach significance, likely because of low power.

Sequencing was performed on peripheral blood, taken on day 0 of AZD1222 vaccination. The TCR sequence derives from an adult in good health. The chain couples TRBV4-3 to TRBJ1-1; the D gene is perhaps TRBD1, on 5 matching bases. The nucleotide sequence is TGCGCCAGCAGCCGTGAGGGGAGCACTGAAGCTTTCTTT. The encoded protein is CASSREGSTEAFF.